This TCR beta chain stems from a study of Graves' ophthalmopathy and Graves' hyperthyroidism. Scientists amplified the TCR beta CDR3 regions from RNA transcripts. HTBI primers primed a first-round RT-PCR, and a second-round multiplex PCR followed. TCRdb reprocessed the multiplex PCR reads via MiXCR and lists one record per CDR3 protein. The sample includes 900,000 to 1,200,000 distinct CDR3 sequences, about two fifths of them seen just once. Findings and limits, study-wide: The study's model predicted ophthalmopathy progression at 70.59% sensitivity and approximately 72% specificity. The 13-signature model separated ophthalmopathy from stable hyperthyroidism at 85% to 90% sensitivity and nearly 82% specificity.

A note on this clonotype: The antigen remains undetermined.

The sample consisted of peripheral blood or thyroid tissue (not recorded which). This clonotype originated in an adult man with Graves' hyperthyroidism.

This CDR3 is CASSFPAEYSNQPQYF. The CDR3 nucleotides are TGTGCCAGCAGTTTCCCGGCGGAATATAGCAATCAGCCCCAGTATTTT. The chain joins TRBV12-3 or TRBV12-4 to TRBJ1-5, with D uncertain. The J call is in doubt because the DNA end fits TRBJ2-3 better. The CDR3 spans 16 residues.